The clone carrying this T cell receptor beta chain showed up just a few times. The source of the sample is a study of blood T cell repertoires in COVID-19. Study-wide context: Acute and convalescent COVID-19 specimens originated in the United States, Italy and Spain. Sample material is recorded as cDNA or gDNA derived from T cells, B-cell-depleted T cells, or PBMCs.

The CDR3 totals 14 residues. The V gene's germline CDR1 is SNHLY and CDR2 FYNNEI. Trimming stripped 6 bases from V and 9 bases from J, with 18 bases between. Measured with immunoSEQ multiplex PCR; TCRdb has only the in-frame clones, and not every one. This sample has about 130,000 clones, with less than 90% found just once. The V and J genes are TRBV2 and TRBJ2-1; tentatively, D is TRBD2 (6 bases). This clonotype was sampled from a woman younger than 45 who had recovered from COVID-19. Sequenced sample: peripheral blood. Here the CDR3 reads CASRGGLPIGEQFF. CDR3 nucleotides: TGTGCCAGCAGGGGTGGACTACCAATCGGTGAGCAGTTCTTC.